This TCR beta chain was obtained from a study of blood T cell repertoires in COVID-19 (dated by TCRdb to between 2020 and 2021). Context from the whole study: Samples from collaborators originated in the United States, Italy and Spain and spanned both the acute and convalescent phases of COVID-19. Samples were obtained from the ongoing ImmuneRACE study (first 160 participants) and from some 1,200 subjects provided by 6 global collaborators. A freely available public database, intended as a resource for researchers studying the immune response to SARS-CoV-2, is where the repertoires were released. The material from the prospective study consisted of cDNA or gDNA derived from T cells, B-cell-depleted T cells, or PBMCs. Where available, HLA class I and class II types were taken from metadata supplied by the sample provider and were not determined by assay-based typing. A de-identified subject ID, COVID-19 status, age in years and sex were almost always included in the sample metadata. Deeply sampled blood TCRbeta repertoires from subjects exposed to, actively infected with, or recovered from COVID-19 were included in the dataset.

TCRbeta CDR3 regions were amplified from genomic DNA using the immunoSEQ Assay, a bias-controlled multiplex PCR. Concerning the study's data processing: The number of nucleated cells in each sample was estimated from the amplification of reference gene primers within the assay. Sequence reads were collapsed and filtered to measure the absolute abundance of every unique TCRbeta CDR3 rearrangement. For each sample, productive Simpson clonality was calculated by taking the square root of Simpson's diversity index across productive rearrangements. The immuneACCESS repertoire file appears here via TCRdb, limited to in-frame rearrangements. These files lack a portion of the clones; in checked studies, under half of the deficit traces to unresolved V genes, and the cause of the others is not known. V and J calls and clone size are as listed in that table; D and trimming were resolved from the DNA. The sample table lists approximately 150,000 clones, approximately 85% of them with a count of one. Around 5% of the sample belongs to the ten largest clones.

Taken from cysteine to phenylalanine, the CDR3 has 14 residues. The read is trimmed to its CDR3 DNA, 42 bases read in frame from base 1. CDR1 and CDR2 are read off the germline V gene as SGHDT and YYEEEE. In Seattle, one collaborating source enrolled patients while the infection was active and tracked those patients longitudinally over the course of disease. The collaborating institutions used their own protocols to collect whole blood in K2EDTA tubes. Collaborator samples were shipped for TCRbeta analysis as frozen whole blood, isolated PBMCs, or DNA extracted from either sample type. Note on this clone: Its cognate antigen has yet to be identified. The record has no base qualities; no much larger clone is one base away.

General findings and caveats noted by the study authors: How much clinical and demographic metadata was included differed by source and by participant, and the metadata was provided uncurated.

The sequenced sample was peripheral blood. Recombination connected TRBV5-6 to TRBJ1-1; 7 bases in between match TRBD1. The TCR originated in a woman in her forties or fifties with COVID-19, enrolled during active disease. The sequence in DNA is TGTGAAAGTAGGGCGACAGGGCGGTTAGGTGAAGCTTTCTTT. Its product reads: CESRATGRLGEAFF.